This TCR beta chain was identified in a study of blood T cell repertoires in COVID-19. About the study: The United States, Italy and Spain were the sources of the acute and convalescent COVID-19 samples. T cells, B-cell-depleted T cells, or PBMCs supplied cDNA or gDNA.

In the original analysis: Amplification with reference gene primers provided the estimates of nucleated cell counts. Profiled with immunoSEQ multiplex PCR; TCRdb holds only in-frame clones, not every one. The V and J calls and clone size were taken over from that table, and D and trimming were inferred from the DNA. The table shows about 670,000 clones, with approximately 90% occurring only once. Looked up from germline, CDR1 is SGHTA and CDR2 is FQGNSA. The junction had 10 bases not matched to a gene; V was cut back by 5 bases and J by 5 bases. The CDR3 contains 15 residues. This clonotype was obtained from a woman between 18 and 29 years old with acute or convalescent COVID-19. The sequenced sample was peripheral blood. The chain joins TRBV7-2 to TRBJ2-5; 8 nucleotides align to TRBD2. This CDR3 reads CASSDPGGARETQYF. CDR3 nucleotide sequence: TGTGCCAGCAGCGACCCCGGGGGGGCGCGGGAGACCCAGTACTTC.